The sequence of this T cell receptor beta chain was determined in a study of T cell changes during pregnancy in multiple sclerosis. Only in-frame clones appear in the TCRdb table, and some are missing; sequencing was by immunoSEQ multiplex PCR. The sample holds under 65,000 clones, about 90% seen once. The CDR3 loop spans 13 amino acids. Germline V CDR1 and CDR2: SNHLY, FYNNEI. Trimming took off 8 bases at V and 4 bases at J, with 12 bases between the two ends. This sequence was found in a female donor with multiple sclerosis, enrolled in a pregnancy study. Sequencing was performed on CD4+ T cells from peripheral blood mononuclear cells, taken after pregnancy. The V and J genes are TRBV2 and TRBJ2-1; perhaps TRBD2 as D (6 bases). Written as DNA, the CDR3 is TGTGCCAGCTGTCGGGACTCGTACAATGAGCAGTTCTTC. Translating it yields CASCRDSYNEQFF.